The rows below give T cell receptor beta chains drawn from one sample of a study of OX40 agonist ivuxolimab in advanced cancers. Using immunoSEQ multiplex PCR, the repertoire was profiled, and TCRdb retains in-frame clones only, with some absent. Seen here are 69,000 or so clones, over 75% observed once, and the top ten hold more than 0.45%. The input for sequencing was CD4+ or CD8+ T cells sorted from blood, taken in a trial of the OX40 agonist ivuxolimab. The source is an adult with an advanced solid tumor such as melanoma, head and neck, liver or kidney cancer. The CDR3 runs from the conserved cysteine through the conserved F or W. Each record gives: CDR3 protein, CDR3 DNA, clone size, D gene, J gene, V gene. A D gene is named only where the DNA matches it firmly. Only part of the rows carry a size: once, few, many, or a class if the clone is expanded.

CASSLLGMGSYEQYF | TGTGCCAGCAGCTTATTAGGAATGGGATCCTACGAGCAGTACTTC | - | - | TRBJ2-7 | TRBV5-6
CASSPDRGGATKNYGYTF | TGTGCCAGTAGCCCTGACAGGGGTGGGGCCACGAAAAACTATGGCTACACCTTC | - | TRBD1 | TRBJ1-2 | TRBV19
CASRSQGADYGYTF | TGTGCCAGCAGGTCACAGGGGGCCGACTATGGCTACACCTTC | - | TRBD1 | TRBJ1-2 | TRBV6-5
CASSMKGAPNYGYTF | TGTGCCAGTAGTATGAAGGGGGCGCCTAACTATGGCTACACCTTC | - | TRBD1 | TRBJ1-2 | TRBV19
CASSIAGVRADTQYF | TGCGCCAGCAGCATAGCGGGAGTCAGGGCAGATACGCAGTATTTT | - | TRBD2 | TRBJ2-3 | TRBV5-1
CASSLAIRGSEAFF | TGTGCCAGCAGCTTAGCGATAAGGGGCAGTGAAGCTTTCTTT | few | - | TRBJ1-1 | TRBV7-9
CASSFRLGRGTEAFF | TGTGCCAGCAGTTTCCGCTTAGGGAGGGGGACTGAAGCTTTCTTT | - | - | TRBJ1-1 | TRBV27
CASSLGDRGNTEAFF | TGTGCCAGCAGCTTGGGGGACAGGGGGAACACTGAAGCTTTCTTT | - | TRBD1 | TRBJ1-1 | TRBV5-8
CASFRVNTGELFF | TGTGCCAGTTTCAGGGTAAACACCGGGGAGCTGTTTTTT | - | - | TRBJ2-2 | TRBV19
CATSSGGNYGYTF | TGTGCCACCAGCAGCGGGGGTAACTATGGCTACACCTTC | - | - | TRBJ1-2 | TRBV15
CASSSWTWGSYNEQFF | TGTGCCAGCAGCTCCTGGACGTGGGGCTCCTACAATGAGCAGTTCTTC | - | - | TRBJ2-1 | TRBV5-6